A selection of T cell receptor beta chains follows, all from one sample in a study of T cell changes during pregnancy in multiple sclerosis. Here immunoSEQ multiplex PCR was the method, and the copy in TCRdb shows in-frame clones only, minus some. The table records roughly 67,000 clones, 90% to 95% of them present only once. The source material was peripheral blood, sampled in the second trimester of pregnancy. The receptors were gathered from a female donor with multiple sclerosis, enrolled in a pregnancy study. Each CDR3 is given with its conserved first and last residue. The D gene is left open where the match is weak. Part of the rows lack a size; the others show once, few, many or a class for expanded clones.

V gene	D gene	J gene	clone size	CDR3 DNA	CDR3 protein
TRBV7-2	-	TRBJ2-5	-	TGTGCCAGCAGCCGAGTTCGGTCGGGGACCCAGTACTTC	CASSRVRSGTQYF
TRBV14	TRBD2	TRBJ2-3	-	TGTGCCAGCAGCCACACCGGGACTAGCTGGCGAGATACGCAGTATTTT	CASSHTGTSWRDTQYF
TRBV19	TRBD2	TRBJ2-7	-	TGTGCCAGTAGTATAGCAACTAGCGGGAGTTACGAGCAGTACTTC	CASSIATSGSYEQYF
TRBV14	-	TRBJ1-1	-	TGTGCCAGCAGCCCCCTCAGGGGAGACACTGAAGCTTTCTTT	CASSPLRGDTEAFF
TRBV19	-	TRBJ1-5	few	TGTGCCAGTAGTATGCATCCCACAGGAGCTCATCAGCCCCAGCATTTT	CASSMHPTGAHQPQHF
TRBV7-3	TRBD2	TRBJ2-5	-	TGTGCCAGCAGCGTATCGGATCGACTAGCGGGAAGAGAGACCCAGTACTTC	CASSVSDRLAGRETQYF
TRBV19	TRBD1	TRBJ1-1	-	TGTGCCAGTAGCTCTGACAGGGCGAACACTGAAGCTTTCTTT	CASSSDRANTEAFF
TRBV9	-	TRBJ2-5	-	TGTGCCAGCAGCGTTGGCCAGGGCCAAGAGACCCAGTACTTC	CASSVGQGQETQYF
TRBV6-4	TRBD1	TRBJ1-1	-	TGTGCCAGCAGGGGGGACAGTATGAACACTGAAGCTTTCTTT	CASRGDSMNTEAFF
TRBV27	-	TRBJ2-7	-	TGTGCCAGCAATCAGGGGAGTGGCGAGCAGTACTTC	CASNQGSGEQYF
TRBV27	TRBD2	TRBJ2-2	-	TGTGCCAGCAGTCTCCGATGGCTAGCGGGAGAAACCGGGGAGCTGTTTTTT	CASSLRWLAGETGELFF
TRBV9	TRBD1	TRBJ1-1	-	TGTGCCAGCAGCGTAGGCGGACAGGGTGCGCACACTGAAGCTTTCTTT	CASSVGGQGAHTEAFF
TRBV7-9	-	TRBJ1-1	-	TGTGCCAGCAGTCCAGCAGGGTCCCCCAACACTGAAGCTTTCTTT	CASSPAGSPNTEAFF
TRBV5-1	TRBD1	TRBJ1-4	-	TGCGCCAGCAGCTTGGCCGAGGGGGCAGGTGAAAAACTGTTTTTT	CASSLAEGAGEKLFF
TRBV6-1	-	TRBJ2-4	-	TGTGCCAGCAGTGAAGGGCAGTACCTAGCCAAAAACATTCAGTACTTC	CASSEGQYLAKNIQYF
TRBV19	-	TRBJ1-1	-	TGTGCCAGTAGTATAGATCAGAAAAGGAACACTGAAGCTTTCTTT	CASSIDQKRNTEAFF
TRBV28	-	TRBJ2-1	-	TGTGCCAGCAGCCTCCTGGGGGCCTTTTATTCCTACAATGAGCAGTTCTTC	CASSLLGAFYSYNEQFF
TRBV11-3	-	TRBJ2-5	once	TGTGCCAGCAGCTCCCGTCCTCAAGAGACCCAGTACTTC	CASSSRPQETQYF
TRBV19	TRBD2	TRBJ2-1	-	TGTGCCAGTAGTATCGGTTCTGGGGGGGTAAAGAGGGATGAGCAGTTCTTC	CASSIGSGGVKRDEQFF
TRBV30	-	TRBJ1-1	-	TGTGCCTGGAGTCAAATACCAGGCAACACTGAAGCTTTCTTT	CAWSQIPGNTEAFF
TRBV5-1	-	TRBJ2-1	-	TGCGCCAGCAGTAGGGCACAGGCCAATGAGCAGTTCTTC	CASSRAQANEQFF
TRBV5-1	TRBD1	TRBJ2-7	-	TGCGCCAGCAGCATGTCCGGGACAGGGTTAAGCGAGCAGTACTTC	CASSMSGTGLSEQYF
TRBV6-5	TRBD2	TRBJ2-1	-	TGTGCCAGCAGTTACTCGACGGGAGGCCCTTACAATGAGCAGTTCTTC	CASSYSTGGPYNEQFF
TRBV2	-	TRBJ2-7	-	TGTGCCAGCAGTGGCTGGACCGGGGGCGAGCAGTACTTC	CASSGWTGGEQYF
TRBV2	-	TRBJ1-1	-	TGTGCCAGCAGGTTTCTAGCGGGCACTGAAGCTTTCTTT	CASRFLAGTEAFF
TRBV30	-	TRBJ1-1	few	TGTGCCTGGAGTTTACCGGGGGAAGCTTTCTTT	CAWSLPGEAFF
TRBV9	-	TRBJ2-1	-	TGTGCCAGCAGCGACCGGGAGTATTCCTACAATGAGCAGTTCTTC	CASSDREYSYNEQFF
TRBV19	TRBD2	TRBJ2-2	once	TGTGCCAGTAGGTCGGGGGGCGGGAGGGCCGACACCGGGGAGCTGTTTTTT	CASRSGGGRADTGELFF
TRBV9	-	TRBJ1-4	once	TGTGCCAGCAGCGTCATCCAGGACAGCCTTAATGAAAAACTGTTTTTT	CASSVIQDSLNEKLFF
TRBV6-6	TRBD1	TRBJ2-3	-	TGTGCCAGCAGAAACAGGGGGCATCGCACAGATACGCAGTATTTT	CASRNRGHRTDTQYF
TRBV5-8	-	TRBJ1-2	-	TGTGCCAGCAGTCCGAGCGGCTATGGCTACACCTTC	CASSPSGYGYTF
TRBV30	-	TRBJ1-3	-	TGTGCCTGGCAGCGGGGGGGGCTTGGAAACACCATATATTTT	CAWQRGGLGNTIYF
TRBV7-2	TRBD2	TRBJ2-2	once	TGTGCCAGCAGCTTAGCGCGTCGGCTAGCGGGGTCTAACACCGGGGAGCTGTTTTTT	CASSLARRLAGSNTGELFF
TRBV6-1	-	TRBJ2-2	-	TGTGCCAGCAGTGAAGCGCGGTTCCGGACCGGGGAGCTGTTTTTT	CASSEARFRTGELFF
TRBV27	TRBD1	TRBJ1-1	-	TGTGCCAGCAGAGGGACAGCAAACACTGAAGCTTTCTTT	CASRGTANTEAFF
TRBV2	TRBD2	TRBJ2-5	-	TGTGCCAGCAGCGGAATCCCTAGCGGGGGGGCAAATAAAGAGACCCAGTACTTC	CASSGIPSGGANKETQYF
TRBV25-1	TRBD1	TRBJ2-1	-	TGTGCCAGCAGTGTTCCAGGACAGGGGAAGTTGAATGAGCAGTTCTTC	CASSVPGQGKLNEQFF
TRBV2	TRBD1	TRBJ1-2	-	TGTGCCAGCAGTGTACAGGGGGCCAACTATGGCTACACCTTC	CASSVQGANYGYTF
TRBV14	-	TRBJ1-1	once	TGTGCCAGCAGCCCTCAGGGGAACACTGAAGCTTTCTTT	CASSPQGNTEAFF
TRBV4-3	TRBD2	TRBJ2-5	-	TGCGCCAGCAGCCAATTGAAAGGGACTAGCTGGGTCCAGTACTTC	CASSQLKGTSWVQYF
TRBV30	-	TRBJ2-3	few	TGTGCCGGACACCCAGCTAGCACAGATACGCAGTATTTT	CAGHPASTDTQYF
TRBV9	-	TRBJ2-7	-	TGTGCCAGCAGCGTAGCTACAGATTTGACCCACGAGCAGTACTTC	CASSVATDLTHEQYF
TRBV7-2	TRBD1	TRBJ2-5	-	TGTGCCAGCAGCGCTGGGACAGGGGGAGAGACCCAGTACTTC	CASSAGTGGETQYF
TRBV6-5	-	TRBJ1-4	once	TGTGCCAGCAGGCCCGGCAGGGGACCTAATGAAAAACTGTTTTTT	CASRPGRGPNEKLFF
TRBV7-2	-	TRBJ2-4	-	TGTGCCAGCAGCATCGGGGCTAGCGCCGGGAACATTCAGTACTTC	CASSIGASAGNIQYF
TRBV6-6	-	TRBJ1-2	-	TGTGCCAGCAGTCAGTCCCCTCCGGGTGGCTACACCTTC	CASSQSPPGGYTF
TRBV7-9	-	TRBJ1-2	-	TGTGCCAGCAGACCTAGGACAGTCGGCTATGGCTACACCTTC	CASRPRTVGYGYTF
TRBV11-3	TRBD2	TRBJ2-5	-	TGTGCCAGCAGCTCTCGGGTAGCGGGGGGGGAAGAGACCCAGTACTTC	CASSSRVAGGEETQYF